Sequencing of this T cell receptor (beta chain) was carried out in a study of shared clonotypes between healthy human individuals (dated by TCRdb to the early 2020s). For context, the study as a whole: The cohort comprised a couple of women and three men aged 18 to 49 years. Per donor, three plates each were used for CD4 naive and CD4 memory, two for CD8 naive, and one for CD8 memory. Between about 0.9 and 8.9 billion PBMCs per donor were obtained by leukapheresis. The study deeply sequenced blood TCR repertoires of five healthy adults to estimate repertoire size and the extent of clonotype sharing between individuals. Different laboratories and diverse techniques were used to prepare libraries and sequence TCR repertoires, to increase sequencing depth and limit assay-specific biases. Points the paper makes about the study in general: Pairwise subsampling indicated that sequencing depth was expected to affect the degree of clonotype sharing among donors. Sampling was restricted to blood, and TCR repertoires in tissues likely differ from the TCR repertoires found in blood. The small number of donors limited the genetic and exposure-history diversity represented. Sharing across a handful of donors was observed for about 5% of naive CD4, over 3% of naive CD8, about 2.3% of memory CD4, and around 0.42% of memory CD8 clonotypes. Even with the large sequencing depth, rarefaction of the sorted-subset datasets indicated that sequencing was incomplete. Larger estimated clonotype richness was generally found for naive subsets than for memory subsets. Compared with non-shared clonotypes, clonotypes shared by all four sorted-subset donors had higher generation probabilities.

With respect to this clone: Which antigen it targets is not known. No base qualities exist here, and no much larger clone lies one base off it.

Using the deep immunoSEQ assay, TCR CDR3 regions were amplified from genomic DNA by multiplex PCR. Extracted genomic DNA from each cell subset was spread evenly across all wells of several immunoSEQ 96-well plates, with each plate serving as a replicate. For sorted subsets, approximately 190 ng genomic DNA, equal to 25,000 to 35,000 T cell genomes, was loaded into each replicate PCR. Purified libraries were quantified with a Qubit 3.0 fluorometer, sized on a Bioanalyzer 2100, and re-quantified with the KAPA Library Quantification kit. Every immunoSEQ 96-well plate was sequenced on a dedicated single-read 150-cycle Illumina NextSeq 550 flow cell. For the original study's pipeline: Because only junctional sequences without quality scores were contained in the immunoSEQ output, filtering matching that applied to full-length reads could not be performed. Sequences were annotated with PyIR, a Python wrapper for IgBLAST v1.9, and V/J genes and CDR3 were assigned using IMGT germline references. Reads were filtered out if the reads had weak V/J assignments (E-value above 1e-6), no CDR3, stop codons, out-of-frame junctions, or ambiguous translated residues. V3J clonotypes were defined by identical inferred V gene, J gene, and CDR3 amino acid sequence. The percentage overlap between two repertoires was calculated by dividing the number of shared unique clonotypes by the size of the smaller repertoire. Richness of each repertoire was evaluated using RTK rarefaction, the Chao1 estimator, and Recon v2.1 estimates of unobserved clonotypes. For all TCRbeta clonotypes obtained by the gDNA method from four donors, generation probabilities were computed with OLGA. Imported from immuneACCESS, the table was reduced by TCRdb to in-frame sequences with V and J called. These copies leave out some clones; in studies compared against another copy, an unresolved V gene accounts for under half, and the cause of the remainder is not known. Clonal size and the V and J genes are those of that table, whereas D and trimming came from the DNA. Within this sample are under 200,000 clones, with over 85% of them counted one time only. Of the sample, 0.067% falls within the top ten clones.

The donors were healthy, HIV-negative adults with no recently reported acute infections or vaccinations. All donors were Caucasian adults living in Nashville, Tennessee, USA. CD4+ T cells were enriched through magnetic negative selection, after which naive cells were positively selected on CD45RA and the remaining negative fraction served as the memory subset. After blood collection by leukapheresis, PBMCs were isolated using Ficoll-Histopaque density gradient centrifugation and then cryopreserved in the vapor phase of liquid nitrogen. Analytical flow cytometry was used to check the purity and quantity of each magnetically sorted T cell population. Genomic DNA was isolated from every sorted fraction and measured by UV absorbance on a Nanodrop 2000c. The source is a woman aged 25 to 39 in good health. The sample consisted of naive CD4+ T cells sorted from blood. The cell subset or site label of this sample denotes: CD45RA+ positively selected.

The CDR3 protein sequence reads: CASSTPRGGLQAPGYSNQPQHF. The base sequence is TGTGCCAGTAGCACCCCGCGGGGTGGGCTACAGGCCCCCGGCTATAGCAATCAGCCCCAGCATTTT. Here the chain combines TRBV19 and TRBJ1-5, and perhaps TRBD1 as D gene, on 5 matching bases. The germline V gene (reference sequence) yields LNHDA for CDR1 and SQIVND for CDR2. The CDR3 starts with the cysteine, ends with the phenylalanine, and has 22 residues. Left in the record is the CDR3 DNA by itself, 66 bases read in frame from the first base. At the junction V is shortened by 6 bases and J by 0 bases, with 33 bases in between.